This is a list of T cell receptor beta chains from one sample in a study of shared clonotypes between healthy human individuals. Profiled with immunoSEQ multiplex PCR; TCRdb holds only in-frame clones, not every one. The sample includes 200,000 to 250,000 clones, approximately 65% of them seen just once. The sample consisted of memory CD4+ T cells sorted from blood. The receptor set was obtained from a man aged 30 to 39 in good health. Both conserved end residues are part of each CDR3. A D gene is named only where the DNA matches it firmly. A clone size is listed for some rows: how often the clone was seen (once, few, many), or a class if it is expanded.

>.|TRBD2|TRBJ2-7|TRBV10-2
TGCGCCAGCGGGGCGGGAGCAGTCTACGAGCAGTACTTC
CASGAGAVYEQYF
>.|.|TRBJ2-6|TRBV5-4
TGTGCCAGCCGAGTTGGCGGGGTCGGCGCCAACGTCCTGACTTTC
CASRVGGVGANVLTF
>.|.|TRBJ1-4|TRBV29-1
TGCAGCGCCATGCATATAGGGGAACTGTTTTTT
CSAMHIGELFF
>.|.|TRBJ2-3|TRBV5-4
TGTGCCAGCAGCTTGAAAGCAGCCCCCTGGGCGACAGATACGCAGTATTTT
CASSLKAAPWATDTQYF
>.|.|TRBJ1-1|TRBV13
TGTGCCAGCAGCTTGAGAGGGGCGCGCACTGAAGCTTTCTTT
CASSLRGARTEAFF
>.|.|TRBJ2-7|TRBV7-9
TGTGCCAGCAGCCACCCCGGGGGCTACCAGTACTTC
CASSHPGGYQYF
>.|TRBD1|TRBJ1-2|TRBV11-2
TGTGCCAGCAGCTTGGACAGGGGGTATTGGGGCTACACCTTC
CASSLDRGYWGYTF
>.|TRBD2|TRBJ2-5|TRBV28
TGTGCCAGCAGTCCTGACTTTGGACTAGCGGGAGCCCAAGAGACCCAGTACTTC
CASSPDFGLAGAQETQYF
>.|.|TRBJ2-1|TRBV29-1
TGCAGCGTTGATAGGGCTAGCGAGCAGTTCTTC
CSVDRASEQFF
>.|.|TRBJ2-1|TRBV5-1
TGCGCCAGCAGCTTCAACACCAACAATGAGCAGTTCTTC
CASSFNTNNEQFF
>.|TRBD2|TRBJ2-1|TRBV11-2
TGTGCCAGCAGCCAGGGGGGACTAGCGGATTACAATGAGCAGTTCTTC
CASSQGGLADYNEQFF
>.|.|TRBJ2-1|TRBV6-6
TGTGCCAGCAGTTGGGGGGCGTACAATGAGCAGTTCTTC
CASSWGAYNEQFF
>.|.|TRBJ2-7|TRBV6-1
TGTGCCAGCAGTGAAGTAAACAGTCGGCAGTACTTC
CASSEVNSRQYF
>.|TRBD2|TRBJ2-2|TRBV5-4
TGTGCCAGCAGCTTGGCCGGACTAGCGGGTCGTGCCGGGGAGCTGTTTTTT
CASSLAGLAGRAGELFF
>.|.|TRBJ2-2|TRBV28
TGTGCCAGCAGTTCATTTTCATTGCGGGCCGGGGAGCTGTTTTTT
CASSSFSLRAGELFF
>once|.|TRBJ2-1|TRBV6-6
TGTGCCAGCAGGAGGATGAGCTCCTACAATGAGCAGTTCTTC
CASRRMSSYNEQFF
>.|.|TRBJ2-7|TRBV5-8
TGTGCCAGCAGCTTTCACGAGCAGTACTTC
CASSFHEQYF
>.|TRBD2|TRBJ2-1|TRBV7-8
TGTGCCAGCAGCTTACGGACTAGCGGGGGATTCCCGGTCTCCTACAATGAGCAGTTCTTC
CASSLRTSGGFPVSYNEQFF
>.|.|TRBJ2-1|TRBV4-1
TGCGCCAGCAGCCAAGATGTCGGGGTCGGAGCGCTGAGCTCCTACAATGAGCAGTTCTTC
CASSQDVGVGALSSYNEQFF
>.|.|TRBJ1-2|TRBV29-1
TGCAGCGCCGCGGCAGGGGCCTATGGCTACACCTTC
CSAAAGAYGYTF
>few|.|TRBJ2-5|TRBV27
TGTGCCAGCAGTCCGACCCTGTACCAAGAGACCCAGTACTTC
CASSPTLYQETQYF
>.|.|TRBJ2-3|TRBV6-1
TGTGCCAGCATCCCAAAATCCCCCGGCGCAGATACGCAGTATTTT
CASIPKSPGADTQYF
>.|TRBD1|TRBJ2-6|TRBV7-2
TGTGCCAGCAGCACCCAGGACAGGATAATCTCTGGGGCCAACGTCCTGACTTTC
CASSTQDRIISGANVLTF
>.|TRBD2|TRBJ2-3|TRBV30
TGTGCCTCCGGACTAGCGGGAGGGCCATCAGATACGCAGTATTTT
CASGLAGGPSDTQYF
>.|.|TRBJ2-1|TRBV28
TGTGCCAGCAGTTTAGTCAGGGTCTACAATGAGCAGTTCTTC
CASSLVRVYNEQFF
>.|.|TRBJ2-1|TRBV2
TGTGCCAGCCGCAGAACGGGACTCTTCTACAATGAGCAGTTCTTC
CASRRTGLFYNEQFF
>.|.|TRBJ1-5|TRBV28
TGTGCCAGCAGGAAAAATGAGCCCCAGCATTTT
CASRKNEPQHF
>.|TRBD1|TRBJ1-1|TRBV2
TGTGCCAGCGGGCTGGGGGGACAGCCTGAAGCTTTCTTT
CASGLGGQPEAFF
>.|.|TRBJ1-3|TRBV28
TGTGCCAGCAGTGGGGGGCAAGCTGGAAACACCATATATTTT
CASSGGQAGNTIYF
>.|.|TRBJ2-7|TRBV2
TGTGCCAGCAGGCAGAGGGGTGGTGTCGAGCAGTACTTC
CASRQRGGVEQYF
>.|.|TRBJ1-1|TRBV30
TGTGCCTGGAGTCCTTCAGCAGGAGAAGCTTTCTTT
CAWSPSAGEAFF
>.|.|TRBJ2-4|TRBV7-8
TGTGCCAGCAGCCCTTATACCAAAAACATTCAGTACTTC
CASSPYTKNIQYF
>few|.|TRBJ1-2|TRBV11-2
TGTGCCAGCAGCGCTCAGGGTACTGGCTACACCTTC
CASSAQGTGYTF
>.|.|TRBJ2-2|TRBV11-1
TGTGCCAGCAGCTTCAGGTCCACCGGGGAGCTGTTTTTT
CASSFRSTGELFF
>few|TRBD1|TRBJ1-4|TRBV28
TGTGCCAGCAGGCTTTCGGGACAGGGGAATGAAAAACTGTTTTTT
CASRLSGQGNEKLFF
>.|TRBD1|TRBJ2-3|TRBV29-1
TGCAGCGTTGAAGGGGGACAGGGCCGCACAGATACGCAGTATTTT
CSVEGGQGRTDTQYF
>.|.|TRBJ2-1|TRBV10-1
TGCGCCAGCAGTGAGGGAAATGAGCAGTTCTTC
CASSEGNEQFF